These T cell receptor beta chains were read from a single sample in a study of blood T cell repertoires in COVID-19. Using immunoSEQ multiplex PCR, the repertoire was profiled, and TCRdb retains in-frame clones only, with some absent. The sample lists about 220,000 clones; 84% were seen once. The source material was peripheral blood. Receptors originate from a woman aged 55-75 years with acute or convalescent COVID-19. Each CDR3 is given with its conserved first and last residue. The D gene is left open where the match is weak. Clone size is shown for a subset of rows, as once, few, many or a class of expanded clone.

cdr3_aa: CASSILAGGSTDTQYF
cdr3_nt: TGTGCCAGTAGTATTCTAGCGGGGGGATCCACAGATACGCAGTATTTT
clone_size: -
v_call: TRBV19
d_call: TRBD2
j_call: TRBJ2-3

cdr3_aa: CASSHSAGTGNTGELFF
cdr3_nt: TGTGCCAGCAGCCATAGTGCCGGGACAGGGAACACCGGGGAGCTGTTTTTT
clone_size: -
v_call: TRBV3-1/TRBV3-2
d_call: TRBD1
j_call: TRBJ2-2

cdr3_aa: CASSFSPRGAVAAQYF
cdr3_nt: TGCGCCAGCAGTTTCTCCCCGCGGGGGGCTGTTGCGGCCCAGTACTTC
clone_size: -
v_call: TRBV5-1
d_call: TRBD2
j_call: TRBJ2-5

cdr3_aa: CASSLGAGEGYTF
cdr3_nt: TGTGCCAGCAGTTTAGGGGCGGGGGAAGGCTACACCTTC
clone_size: once
v_call: TRBV12-3/TRBV12-4
d_call: -
j_call: TRBJ1-2

cdr3_aa: CASRPGLIYNEQFF
cdr3_nt: TGTGCCAGCAGACCGGGACTAATATACAATGAGCAGTTCTTC
clone_size: -
v_call: TRBV11-2
d_call: TRBD2
j_call: TRBJ2-1

cdr3_aa: CASTGGQGSGGYTF
cdr3_nt: TGTGCCAGCACCGGGGGACAGGGAAGTGGTGGCTACACCTTC
clone_size: -
v_call: TRBV6-6
d_call: TRBD1
j_call: TRBJ1-2

cdr3_aa: CASSFDRLNTEAFF
cdr3_nt: TGCGCCAGCAGCTTCGACAGATTGAACACTGAAGCTTTCTTT
clone_size: -
v_call: TRBV5-1
d_call: -
j_call: TRBJ1-1

cdr3_aa: CASSGQGTYEQYF
cdr3_nt: TGCGCCAGCAGCGGACAGGGGACCTACGAGCAGTACTTC
clone_size: -
v_call: TRBV5-1
d_call: TRBD1
j_call: TRBJ2-7

cdr3_aa: CASSTGQGKNEQYF
cdr3_nt: TGTGCCAGTAGTACAGGACAGGGAAAGAACGAGCAGTACTTC
clone_size: -
v_call: TRBV19
d_call: TRBD1
j_call: TRBJ2-7

cdr3_aa: CASSPEGQYTGELFF
cdr3_nt: TGTGCCAGCAGCCCGGAGGGGCAGTACACCGGGGAGCTGTTTTTT
clone_size: -
v_call: TRBV5-4
d_call: -
j_call: TRBJ2-2

cdr3_aa: CAWSVGTVYEQYF
cdr3_nt: TGTGCCTGGAGTGTAGGGACAGTCTACGAGCAGTACTTC
clone_size: -
v_call: TRBV30
d_call: TRBD1
j_call: TRBJ2-7

cdr3_aa: CASSFGDEQYF
cdr3_nt: TGCGCCAGCAGCTTCGGGGACGAGCAGTACTTC
clone_size: -
v_call: TRBV5-1
d_call: -
j_call: TRBJ2-7

cdr3_aa: CASSSGQYTEAFF
cdr3_nt: TGCGCCAGCAGCAGTGGACAGTACACTGAAGCTTTCTTT
clone_size: few
v_call: TRBV5-1
d_call: -
j_call: TRBJ1-1

cdr3_aa: CASSLSEWSGQPQHF
cdr3_nt: TGTGCCAGTAGCTTATCCGAGTGGTCGGGTCAGCCCCAGCATTTT
clone_size: -
v_call: TRBV19
d_call: -
j_call: TRBJ1-5

cdr3_aa: CASSFPGGDGYTF
cdr3_nt: TGTGCCAGCAGTTTTCCAGGGGGTGATGGCTACACCTTC
clone_size: -
v_call: TRBV12-3/TRBV12-4
d_call: TRBD1
j_call: TRBJ1-2

cdr3_aa: CASSDPGGTFYEQYF
cdr3_nt: TGTGCCAGCAGTGACCCGGGGGGGACGTTCTACGAGCAGTACTTC
clone_size: -
v_call: TRBV2
d_call: TRBD2
j_call: TRBJ2-7